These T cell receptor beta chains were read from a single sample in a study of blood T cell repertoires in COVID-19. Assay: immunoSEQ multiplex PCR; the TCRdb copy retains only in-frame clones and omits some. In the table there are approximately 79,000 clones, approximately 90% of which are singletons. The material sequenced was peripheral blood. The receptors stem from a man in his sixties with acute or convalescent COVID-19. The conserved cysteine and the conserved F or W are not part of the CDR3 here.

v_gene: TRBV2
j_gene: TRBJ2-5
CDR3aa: ASGGQGAGETQY

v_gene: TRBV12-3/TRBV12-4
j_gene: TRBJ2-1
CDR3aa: ASSFSGFNEQF

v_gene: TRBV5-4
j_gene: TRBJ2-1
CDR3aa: ASSLGLAGESYNEQF

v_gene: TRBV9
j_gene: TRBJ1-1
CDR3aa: ASSVVPGKNTEAF

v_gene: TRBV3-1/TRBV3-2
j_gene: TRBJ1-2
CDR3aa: ASSRAGVGYT

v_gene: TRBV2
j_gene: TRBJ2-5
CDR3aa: ASQGGRARETQY

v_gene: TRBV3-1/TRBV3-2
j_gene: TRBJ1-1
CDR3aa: ASKDSGRGFSRVTEAF

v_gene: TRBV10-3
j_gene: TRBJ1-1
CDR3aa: AISDPTRNTEAF

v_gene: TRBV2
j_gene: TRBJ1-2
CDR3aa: ASSELGQGVYGYT

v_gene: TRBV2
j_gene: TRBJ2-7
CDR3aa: ASSDGSGESEEQY

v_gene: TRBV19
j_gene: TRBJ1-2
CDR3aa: ASSAQGIGDYGYT

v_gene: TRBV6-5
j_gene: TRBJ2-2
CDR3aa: ASSYMSAGELF

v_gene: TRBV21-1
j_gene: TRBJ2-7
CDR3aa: ASSKAAPYEQY

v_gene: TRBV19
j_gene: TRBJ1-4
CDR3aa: ASSPEGAGEKLF

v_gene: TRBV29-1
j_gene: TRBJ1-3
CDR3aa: GVGDSSGNTIY

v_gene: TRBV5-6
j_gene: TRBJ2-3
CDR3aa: ASSLSTGWTDTQY

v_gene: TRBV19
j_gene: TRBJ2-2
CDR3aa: ASSIVGSANTGELF

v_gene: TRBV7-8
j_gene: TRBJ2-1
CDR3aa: ASSYGSGNEQF

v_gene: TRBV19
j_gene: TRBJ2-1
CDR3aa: ASSIGLAVNEQF

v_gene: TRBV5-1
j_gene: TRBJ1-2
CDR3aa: ASSLEGQGYGYT

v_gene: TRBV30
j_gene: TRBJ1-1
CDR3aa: AWREVKSTEAF

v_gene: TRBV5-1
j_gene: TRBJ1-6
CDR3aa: ASSETGTGVAPHSPLH

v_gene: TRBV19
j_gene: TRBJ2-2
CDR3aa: ASSPTTVNTGELF

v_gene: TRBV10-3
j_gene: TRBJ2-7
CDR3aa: AISAKRGAGGASSYEQY

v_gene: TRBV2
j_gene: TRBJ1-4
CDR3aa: ASSDLGARANEKLF

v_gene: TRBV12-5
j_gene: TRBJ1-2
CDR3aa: ASGLDRVRDYT

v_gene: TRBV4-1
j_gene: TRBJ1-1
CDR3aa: ASSQPPGRDTEAF

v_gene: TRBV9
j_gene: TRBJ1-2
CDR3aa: ASSVDGTGNYGYT

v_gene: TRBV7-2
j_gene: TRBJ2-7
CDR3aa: ASSLRGVHEQY

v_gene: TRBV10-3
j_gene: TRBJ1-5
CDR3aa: AISEGTGDLDQPQH

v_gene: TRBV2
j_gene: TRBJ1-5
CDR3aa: ASSGQGANQPQH

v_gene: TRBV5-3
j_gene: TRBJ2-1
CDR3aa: ARSLGLAGGVNEQF

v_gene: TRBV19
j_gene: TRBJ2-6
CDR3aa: ASSMGIVGKGGSGANVLT

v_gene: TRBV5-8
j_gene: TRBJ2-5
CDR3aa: ASSLTKLAGQETQY

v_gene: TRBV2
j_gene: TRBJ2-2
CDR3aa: ASSAGLAGATNTGELF

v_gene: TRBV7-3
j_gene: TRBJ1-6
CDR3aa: ASSLDIVKPLH

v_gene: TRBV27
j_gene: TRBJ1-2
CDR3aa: ASSPHRLDRREGYT

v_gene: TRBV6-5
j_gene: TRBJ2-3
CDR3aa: ASSSRRGSDTQY

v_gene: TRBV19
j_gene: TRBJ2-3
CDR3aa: ASSSGLTDTQY

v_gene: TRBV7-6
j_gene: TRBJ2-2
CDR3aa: ASSLALAGELF

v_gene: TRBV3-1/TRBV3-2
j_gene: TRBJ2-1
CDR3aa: ASSLKGQNEQF

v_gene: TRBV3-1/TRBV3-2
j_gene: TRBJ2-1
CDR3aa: ASSQNRGLEQF